These 10 T cell receptor beta chains were sequenced from one sample in a study of blood T cell repertoires in COVID-19. Using immunoSEQ multiplex PCR, the repertoire was profiled, and TCRdb retains in-frame clones only, with some absent. The sample has approximately 260,000 clones, 70% to 85% seen once; the top ten hold approximately 4%. The specimen was peripheral blood. These receptors came from a woman aged 40-49 years with active or convalescent COVID-19.

This clone was counted a few times. This chain joins TRBV6-2 or TRBV6-3 and TRBJ2-4; 14 bases match TRBD2. The CDR3 spans 18 residues. Germline loops: CDR1 MNHEY, CDR2 SVGEGT. Trimming removed 4 bases from V and 6 bases from J; junction bases left unmatched: 11. Here the CDR3 reads CASSFFWGLAGARNIQYF. CDR3 coding DNA: TGTGCCAGCAGTTTCTTTTGGGGACTAGCGGGGGCGAGAAACATTCAGTACTTC.

The rearrangement joins TRBV28 to TRBJ2-2; 8 nucleotides line up with TRBD1. J was trimmed by 2 bases and V by 6 bases; bases with no gene match: 5. CDR3 length equals 15 residues. Germline CDR1 is MDHEN and CDR2 is SYDVKM. The CDR3 bases are TGTGCCAGCAGGTCCGGACAGGGTAACACCGGGGAGCTGTTTTTT. Translated: CASRSGQGNTGELFF.

Here the CDR3 DNA reads TGCAGCGTTGTAAGCCCTTTACAGGGGGGACAAGAGACCCAGTACTTC. Protein: CSVVSPLQGGQETQYF. The chain employs TRBV29-1 and TRBJ2-5, with TRBD1 matching 8 bases. The CDR3 is 16 amino acids. With V trimmed by 4 bases and J by 2 bases, 12 bases remained unmatched. The germline V gene encodes CDR1 SQVTM and CDR2 ANQGSEA.

The rearrangement uses TRBV4-1 and TRBJ1-6; 8 bases are a match to TRBD1. Germline V gives CDR1 MGHRA, CDR2 YSYEKL. After removal of 0 bases from V and 7 bases from J, the junction contained 8 bases not matched to a gene. CDR3 length equals 17 residues. CDR3 in DNA: TGCGCCAGCAGCCAAGAGACCTCCGGGACAGGAAATTCACCCCTCCACTTT. Translating it yields CASSQETSGTGNSPLHF.

This clone showed up just a few times. The rearrangement links TRBV15 to TRBJ1-3; 7 positions match TRBD1. The J segment lost 0 bases and the V segment lost 6 bases, leaving 5 bases of the junction unmatched. Germline V gene data show CDR1 as LNHNV and CDR2 as YYDKDF (reference sequence). This CDR3 comprises 15 residues. Written as DNA, the CDR3 is TGTGCCACCAGTCTAGACAGGGCCTCTGGAAACACCATATATTTT. Translation gives CATSLDRASGNTIYF.

In its sample, this clone was seen a few times. The V gene is TRBV20-1, the J gene TRBJ2-2; D remains ambiguous. The V end was cut by 3 bases, the J end by 7 bases, with 12 bases between. CDR3 length: 13 amino acids. Germline V CDR1 and CDR2: DFQATT, SNEGSKA (reference sequence). CDR3 nucleotide sequence: TGCAGTGCTAGTAGCCGGTTGCACGGGGAGCTGTTTTTT. Protein sequence: CSASSRLHGELFF.

This clone was detected many times. V gene TRBV5-1 combines with J gene TRBJ1-6, with D possibly matching TRBD1 (5 bases). CDR3 length: 15 residues. V lost 5 bases and J lost 7, with 16 bases in between. The germline V gene has CDR1 SGHRS and CDR2 YFSETQ. The CDR3 DNA is TGCGCCAGCAGTGAGGGCAGGGAGGCCAATTCACCCCTCCACTTT. Translating it yields CASSEGREANSPLHF.

The chain links TRBV28 to TRBJ1-5, with a possible D match to TRBD1 (6 bases). Trimming removed 8 bases at V and 5 bases at J, with 16 bases between. The CDR3 length is 14 residues. In germline, CDR1 is MDHEN, CDR2 SYDVKM. The CDR3, as DNA: TGTGCCAGCGTAGAAAACAGGGTTTATCAGCCCCAGCATTTT. As protein: CASVENRVYQPQHF.

This clone showed up just once. V is TRBV7-3 and J is TRBJ1-5; D is unclear. Germline V gene lookup returns CDR1 SGHTA and CDR2 FQGTGA. Trimming left V 5 bases short and J 5 bases short, with 10 bases between. The CDR3 extends over 13 amino acids. The chain's CDR3 is CASSINRDQPQHF. The CDR3 coding sequence is TGTGCCAGCAGCATAAATCGGGATCAGCCCCAGCATTTT.

V gene TRBV3-1 (or the pseudogene TRBV3-2) combines with J gene TRBJ2-1, with 13 bases fitting TRBD2. The germline V gene encodes CDR1 LGHDT and CDR2 YNNKEL (reference sequence). The CDR3 is made up of 14 amino acids. V was pared by 6 bases and J by 8 bases, with 4 bases of the junction left unmatched. The CDR3 sequence: CASSRTSGGHEQFF. DNA for the CDR3: TGTGCCAGCAGTCGGACTAGCGGGGGCCATGAGCAGTTCTTC.